This TCR beta chain was sequenced for a study of response to subunit inactivated influenza vaccine. CDR1 and CDR2 from the germline V gene are SGHTA and FQGNSA. CDR3 length: 15 amino acids. TCRdb reanalysed the RT-PCR reads using MiXCR and keeps one entry per CDR3 protein. This sample has some 800,000 distinct CDR3 sequences; about 20% occur once, and the top ten carry approximately 10%. This TCR came from a man between 50 and 59 years old who received an inactivated influenza vaccine. The specimen comprised PBMCs from blood, sampled around 5 days after vaccination. V gene TRBV7-2 combines with J gene TRBJ2-5, with TRBD1 identical over 7 bases. The J call may not be correct, given that the DNA end is closer to TRBJ2-1. CDR3 residues: CASSLRGGYQETQFF. For the CDR3, the DNA is TGTGCCAGCAGCTTGAGAGGGGGCTACCAAGAGACCCAGTTCTTC.